Here is one T cell receptor beta chain with its context. V shed 1 base and J 9 bases; nucleotides not matched to a gene: 8. From germline, CDR1 is MGHRA and CDR2 YSYEKL. The CDR3 length is 15 residues. MiXCR was run by TCRdb on the 5' RACE reads, yielding one entry per CDR3 protein. The sample consists of 450,000 to 550,000 distinct CDR3 sequences, 20% to 25% of them appearing once. This sample was included in a study of T cells after yellow fever vaccination. Sequenced material: PBMCs, taken less than 25 days after the first yellow fever vaccination. This sequence joins TRBV4-1 and TRBJ2-1; TRBD2 matches 8 bases. The clonotype originates from a man younger than 35 who received the YFV17D yellow fever vaccine. CDR3 in DNA: TGCGCCAGCAGCCAAGCTAGCTGGGCGGGGGGTGAGCAGTTCTTC. Its protein product is CASSQASWAGGEQFF.